This TCR beta chain comes out of a study of T cell responses to AZD1222 COVID-19 vaccine. CDR1 and CDR2 (germline): SGHKS, YYEKEE (reference sequence). The CDR3 runs 16 residues. The V and J ends lost 2 bases and 0 bases respectively, with 11 bases between them. Findings of the study overall: Reports say nearly half of spike-specific TCRs go after unmutated variant regions. Donors skewed white British and female; clonal diversity was possibly underestimated.

With respect to this clone: No antigen is known for it.

Sequencing used immunoSEQ multiplex PCR; TCRdb keeps in-frame clones, though not all of them. This table holds roughly 100,000 clones, roughly 89% found once. The clonotype comes from an adult in good health. The chain carries TRBV5-5 and TRBJ2-2, with D possibly called TRBD1 or TRBD2 (5 bases each). Sample: peripheral blood, taken on day 0 of AZD1222 vaccination. The CDR3 spells CASSLGERTNTGELFF. CDR3 nucleotides: TGTGCCAGCAGCTTAGGGGAGCGGACGAACACCGGGGAGCTGTTTTTT.